This TCR beta chain was sequenced in a study of cytomegalovirus exposure and HLA in healthy donors (dated by TCRdb to about 2017). Describing the broader study: An earlier analysis of approximately 550 of the donors reported more than 250 Gb of sequence data and more than 90 million unique TCR beta sequences from about 179 million T cells. An early release that covered some 640 HLA-typed donors contained about 300 gigabases of sequencing data and 70 million to 100 million unique TCR sequences. Among the approximately 400 genotyped donors, approximately 81% belonged to the genetic ancestry cluster associated with self-reported Caucasian donors. The study aimed to test whether cataloging public T cell receptors could reveal signatures of past pathogen exposure. The study used immunosequencing to profile the T cell repertoires of hundreds of subjects and linked those repertoires to cytomegalovirus serostatus. In addition to the first cohort of hundreds of subjects, a separate validation cohort of about 120 different subjects was used. To predict cytomegalovirus infection status, the study brought together high-throughput TCR immunosequencing, statistical association of individual TCRs with disease status, and machine learning. A later analysis re-analyzed previously published TCR beta repertoires from roughly 630 donors and added high-resolution HLA genotyping to study TCR occurrence patterns. Rather than using new phenotypic data, the later analysis identified candidate immune exposures from TCR beta sequences and from how often those sequences occurred across donors. An earlier analysis of approximately 500 of the donors applied high-throughput TCR beta sequencing to assess whether each TCR beta V gene segment acted as functional or pseudogenic. Donor age, sex, ethnicity and CMV serostatus were collected together with the repertoire data. In a later genetic analysis, genome-wide SNP genotypes for about 65% of the roughly 700 donors were used, and that subset was treated as a discovery cohort. All discovery cohort repertoires had been generated on a single sequencing platform. Class I and class II HLA loci were covered by the typing at four-digit resolution. The number of typed donors differed by locus: about 620-640 for A, B, C, DRB1 and DQB1; 522 for DQA1; roughly 600 for DPA1; and some 450 for DPB1. About 5 DR-DQ haplotypes were handled as single units for association and clustering, since linkage in the cohort was strong. Among 350 to 400 genotyped donors of the cohort, an average of around 240,000 unique TCR beta nucleotide sequences were sequenced per donor, 15% to 20% of them non-productive. The paper's findings and limits, for the study overall: Linkage disequilibrium might explain the correlated functional status among segregating V segments, but an unknown experimental factor could not be excluded. A further reported finding was that TCR beta sequences accurately predicted the HLA-A and HLA-B alleles for most subjects in the first cohort. Compared with the approximately 600-donor mean, donors in an Asian-associated ancestry cluster had fewer N-insertions in productive TCRs, according to a later genetic analysis. The earlier analysis of 450 to 700 of the donors excluded around 17 rarely observed V segments, including chromosome 9 orphons, because counts were too low. In vitro tests confirmed that a few of the cytomegalovirus-associated TCR beta chains recognize cytomegalovirus antigens. While some public TCRs were present in many individuals, most TCR sequences turned up only very rarely across donors. An earlier analysis of some 590 of the donors showed that most TCR beta V segments appeared in productive rearrangements either about 87% or about 30% of the time, which broadly matched IMGT annotations. Assigning TCR associations to individual alleles was difficult when HLA alleles, especially DR and DQ, strongly co-occurred. According to a later analysis, parvovirus B19, influenza, CMV and Epstein-Barr virus appeared linked to several top co-occurrence clusters. In this cohort, only TCR beta chains were sequenced, and detectable features were limited by the absence of alpha or paired-chain data. The authors suggested that the approach could potentially be generalized to other disease states and immunological phenotypes. The presence/absence analyses assumed that sequencing depth was roughly uniform across donors, and that assumption may not be true. CMV serostatus was the only immune exposure information available for the cohort. An association between a missense DCLRE1C variant and V-gene and J-gene trimming of TCR beta chains was found in a later genetic analysis and replicated in an independent cohort. In a later analysis, most CMV-associated TCR beta chains were found to appear HLA-restricted, with HLA associations seemingly driven largely by CMV exposure. The classifier was reported to diagnose cytomegalovirus status with high specificity and sensitivity in both the original cohort and the validation cohort. A later analysis found that HLA-associated TCR beta chains were more clonally expanded and had lower generation probabilities than equally common non-associated chains. At a false discovery rate of 0.05, a later analysis linked 16,951 TCR beta sequences to specific HLA alleles. In a later analysis, the rate of TCR association differed among HLA loci, with DRB1 alleles having the most associated TCRs and HLA-C alleles having the fewest. HLA typing was unavailable for some donors at each locus, so association tests used only the typed subset. A cluster of highly shared sequence variants was judged likely to be a technical artifact of the sequencing pipeline. The study listed 164 TCR beta chains as associated with cytomegalovirus. Because the 87-base-pair reads could not distinguish some IMGT-functional V segments, including TRBV6-2 and TRBV6-3, those segments were excluded.

The method was the immunoSEQ multiplex PCR assay. For the multiplex PCR, a mixture combining 60 forward primers for TCR Vbeta segments and 13 reverse primers for TCR Jbeta segments was used. A multiplex PCR assay on genomic DNA amplified the CDR3 region of rearranged TCR beta genes. Amplified TCR beta libraries were sequenced as 87-base-pair reads on the Illumina HiSeq System. The study's own analysis went as follows. A later analysis counted 75 million to 100 million unique TCR beta chains across the 650 to 800 repertoires, and 10 million to 12 million of these chains were shared by at least two donors. A nearest-neighbor algorithm error-corrected the raw reads and collapsed the reads into unique sequences, merging closely related sequences to remove PCR and sequencing errors. Alignment of CDR3 sequences to IMGT reference sequences was used to assign V, D and J gene segments. For a sequence to be retained, a match of at least six nucleotides to both a V gene segment and a J gene segment was required. Rearrangements were classified as productive when the CDR3 lacked stop codons and remained in frame with V and J, and all other rearrangements were classified as non-productive. Following IMGT convention, CDR3 was defined as the stretch from the second conserved V-encoded cysteine up to the conserved J-encoded phenylalanine. Sequences without an unambiguous match to a single V gene segment were excluded from the earlier analysis of 450 to 750 of the donors. An earlier analysis of almost 600 of the donors classified V segments as functional when productive rearrangements were above 56.7% and as segregating when the standard deviation between donors was above 5%. A statistical classification framework was developed to diagnose cytomegalovirus status using the catalog of TCR beta chain sequences. In a later analysis, V and J genes were assigned by comparing TCR nucleotide sequences against IMGT/GENE-DB human TR gene sequences. A later analysis assigned CDR3 sequences and most-parsimonious VDJ recombination scenarios with the TCRdist pipeline. In a later analysis, each TCR beta chain was defined by its CDR3 amino acid sequence together with its V-gene family, and reads lacking a unique V-gene family were excluded. To address suspected cross-contamination and a sequencing artifact, a later analysis removed around 600 highly shared, low-generation-probability nucleotide sequences. A later analysis calculated a clonal expansion index for each public chain from normalized within-repertoire ranks of inferred template counts. In a later analysis, generation probabilities were computed with a VDJ recombination model fitted to out-of-frame rearrangements, and the resulting probabilities were checked against IGoR. In a later analysis, hypergeometric tests were used to score TCR-TCR, TCR-HLA and TCR-CMV co-occurrence, with a repertoire-size bias correction applied to TCR pairs. A later analysis estimated false discovery rates by permuting HLA or CMV assignments 20 times. In a later analysis, co-occurring TCRs were grouped using DBSCAN, and TCRdist sequence similarity was added for clustering within HLA-allele-positive subsets. For co-occurrence clustering, repertoires with fewer than 30,000 or more than 120,000 public chains were excluded, along with a handful of repertoires with anomalous nucleotide sharing. TCRdb obtained this table from immuneACCESS and retained in-frame rearrangements with V and J assigned. These tables miss some clones; where compared with another copy, unresolved V genes account for less than half of the shortfall, and the remainder is unexplained. Clone size and V and J calls were adopted from that table, with D and trimming inferred from the DNA. This sample comprises fewer than 250,000 clones, about nine tenths of them detected only once. The ten biggest clones cover about 1.2% of the sample.

Measured from the cysteine to the phenylalanine, the CDR3 is 15 residues long. Only CDR3 DNA remains: 45 bases, in frame from the first base. From a lookup of the germline V gene, CDR1 and CDR2 are MNHNS and SASEGT. The junction shows trimming of 6 bases on V and 6 bases on J, and the gene matches do not reach 6 bases of it. The cohort comprised 550 to 700 healthy bone marrow donors. Cohort members were all nominally healthy when sampled, although unrecorded immune exposures were likely present. The donor tested CMV seronegative, placing the donor among the 300 to 450 seronegative members of the cohort. Every donor gave a peripheral blood sample, and the peripheral blood mononuclear cells from that sample were used for TCR beta sequencing. The Qiagen DNeasy Blood Extraction Kit was used to extract genomic DNA from the blood cell samples. This clone was counted a few times. It lacks a known antigen. The record has no base qualities; no much larger clone is one base away.

Recombination linked TRBV6-1 to TRBJ2-1; 12 bases in the junction line up with TRBD1. The sample consisted of PBMCs. This sequence was found in a young man in good health and CMV-seronegative. The CDR3 here reads CASRGTGGPGNEQFF. The DNA sequence is as follows: TGTGCCAGCAGAGGGACAGGGGGCCCGGGCAATGAGCAGTTCTTC.